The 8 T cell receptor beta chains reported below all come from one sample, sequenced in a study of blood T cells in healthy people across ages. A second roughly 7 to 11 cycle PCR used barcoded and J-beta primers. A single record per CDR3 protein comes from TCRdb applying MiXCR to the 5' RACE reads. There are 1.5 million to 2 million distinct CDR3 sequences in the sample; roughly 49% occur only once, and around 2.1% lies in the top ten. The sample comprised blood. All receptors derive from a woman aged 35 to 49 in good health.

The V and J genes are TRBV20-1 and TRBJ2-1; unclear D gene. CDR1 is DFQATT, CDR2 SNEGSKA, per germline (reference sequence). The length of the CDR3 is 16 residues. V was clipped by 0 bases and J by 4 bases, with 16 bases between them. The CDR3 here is CSAREPLNHLYNEQFF. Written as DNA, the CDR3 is TGCAGTGCTAGAGAGCCACTGAACCACTTATACAATGAGCAGTTCTTC.

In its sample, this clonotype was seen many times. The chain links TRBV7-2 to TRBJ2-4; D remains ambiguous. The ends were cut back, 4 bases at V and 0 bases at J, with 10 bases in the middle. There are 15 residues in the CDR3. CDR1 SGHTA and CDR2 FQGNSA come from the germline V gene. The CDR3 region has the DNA TGTGCCAGCAGCTCTGGCGGTCTAGCCAAAAACATTCAGTACTTC. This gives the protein CASSSGGLAKNIQYF.

CDR3 loop: CASHQYQETQYF. The CDR3 nucleotides read TGCGCCAGCCACCAGTACCAAGAGACCCAGTACTTC. J is TRBJ2-5 and V is TRBV5-1; D remains ambiguous. Per the germline V gene, CDR1 is SGHRS and CDR2 is YFSETQ. The CDR3 has 12 residues. With 7 bases removed from V and 0 bases from J, the gap between germline ends came to 7 bases.

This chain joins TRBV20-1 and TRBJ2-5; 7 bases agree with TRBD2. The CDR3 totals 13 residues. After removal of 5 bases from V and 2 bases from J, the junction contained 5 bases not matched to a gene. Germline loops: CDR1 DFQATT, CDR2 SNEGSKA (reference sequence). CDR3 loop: CSAPGRGQETQYF. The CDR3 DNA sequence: TGCAGTGCTCCAGGGCGGGGGCAAGAGACCCAGTACTTC.

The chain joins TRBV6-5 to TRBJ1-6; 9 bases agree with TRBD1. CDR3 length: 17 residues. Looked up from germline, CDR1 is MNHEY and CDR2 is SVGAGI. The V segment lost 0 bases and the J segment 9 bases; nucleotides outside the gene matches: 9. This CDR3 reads CASSYSTAGQGFSPLHF. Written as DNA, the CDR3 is TGTGCCAGCAGTTACTCAACCGCGGGACAGGGCTTTTCACCCCTCCACTTT.

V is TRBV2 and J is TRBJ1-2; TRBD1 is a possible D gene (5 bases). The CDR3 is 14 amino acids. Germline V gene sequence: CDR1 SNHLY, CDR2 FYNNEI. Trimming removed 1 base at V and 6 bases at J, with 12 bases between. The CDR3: CASSEGAGIHGYTF. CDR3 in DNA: TGTGCCAGCAGTGAAGGGGCAGGGATCCATGGCTACACCTTC.

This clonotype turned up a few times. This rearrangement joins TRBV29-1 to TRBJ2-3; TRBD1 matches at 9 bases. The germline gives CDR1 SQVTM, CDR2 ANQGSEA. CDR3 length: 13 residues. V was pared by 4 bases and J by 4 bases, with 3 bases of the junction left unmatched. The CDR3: CSVVRTGADTQYF. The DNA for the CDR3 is TGCAGCGTTGTCCGGACAGGGGCAGATACGCAGTATTTT.

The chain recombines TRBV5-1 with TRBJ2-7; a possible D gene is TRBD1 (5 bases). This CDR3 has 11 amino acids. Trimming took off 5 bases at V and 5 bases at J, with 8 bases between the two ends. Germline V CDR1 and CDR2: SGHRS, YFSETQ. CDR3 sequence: CASRTENEQYF. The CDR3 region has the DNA TGCGCCAGCAGGACAGAGAACGAGCAGTACTTC. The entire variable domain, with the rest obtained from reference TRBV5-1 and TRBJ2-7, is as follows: KAGVTQTPRYLIKTRGQQVTLSCSPISGHRSVSWYQQTPGQGLQFLFEYFSETQRNKGNFPGRFSGRQFSNSRSEMNVSTLELGDSALYLCASRTENEQYFGPGTRLTVT.